The 32 T cell receptor beta chains listed next were all sequenced from one sample in a study of blood T cell repertoires in COVID-19. The assay was immunoSEQ multiplex PCR, and TCRdb's table has in-frame clones only and misses some. This table holds 55,000 to 65,000 clones, roughly three quarters found once. The sequencing input was peripheral blood. Source of these receptors: a man in his 60s with acute or convalescent COVID-19.

V is TRBV4-1 and J is TRBJ1-1; possibly TRBD1 for D (6 bases). Between the trimmed V and J ends, which lost 4 bases and 0 bases, there was a span of 9 bases. CDR1 and CDR2 from the germline V gene are MGHRA and YSYEKL. This CDR3 has 14 amino acids. CDR3 in amino acids: CASSPRTVNTEAFF. The CDR3 region has the DNA TGCGCCAGCAGCCCTAGGACAGTGAACACTGAAGCTTTCTTT.

V gene TRBV6-5 combines with J gene TRBJ1-6, with TRBD1 matching 8 bases. The CDR3 loop spans 15 amino acids. The trim removed 5 bases at V and 5 bases at J, leaving 5 bases unmatched. Germline CDR1 is MNHEY and CDR2 is SVGAGI. The CDR3 DNA follows: TGTGCCAGCAGTATATGGACAGGGAATAATTCACCCCTCCACTTT. Its protein product is CASSIWTGNNSPLHF.

CDR3 DNA sequence: TGTGCCAGCAGCTTAGACCAGGGCTATTCACCCCTCCACTTT. Translating it yields CASSLDQGYSPLHF. The chain joins TRBV7-8 to TRBJ1-6; tentatively, D is TRBD1 (5 bases). The length of the CDR3 is 14 residues. Between the trimmed V and J ends, which lost 1 base and 8 bases, there was a span of 9 bases. CDR1 is SGHVS, CDR2 FQNEAQ, per germline.

The chain has TRBV19 and TRBJ1-5; D is perhaps TRBD1 (5 bases). Trimming took 2 bases from V and 6 from J, leaving 14 bases between them. Per the germline V gene, CDR1 is LNHDA and CDR2 is SQIVND (reference sequence). The CDR3 contains 15 residues. CDR3 sequence (DNA): TGTGCCAGTAGTATATTATTGGGGCAACGTCAGCCCCAGCATTTT. This gives the protein CASSILLGQRQPQHF. Drawing the rest from reference TRBV19 and TRBJ1-5, the complete variable domain is DGGITQSPKYLFRKEGQNVTLSCEQNLNHDAMYWYRQDPGQGLRLIYYSQIVNDFQKGDIAEGYSVSREKKESFPLTVTSAQKNPTAFYLCASSILLGQRQPQHFGDGTRLSIL.

The gene calls are TRBV27 and TRBJ2-3; 7 bases line up with TRBD1. The CDR3 has 15 residues. Germline V CDR1 and CDR2: MNHEY, SMNVEV (reference sequence). V was clipped by 6 bases and J by 4 bases; unmatched bases: 10. CDR3 sequence reads: CASRKGQEISDTQYF. DNA of the CDR3: TGTGCCAGCAGAAAAGGACAGGAGATCTCAGATACGCAGTATTTT.

This clone came up a few times. The chain recombines TRBV4-1 with TRBJ2-7; TRBD1 matches 11 bases. The CDR3 is made up of 15 amino acids. Germline CDR1 and CDR2: MGHRA and YSYEKL. Trimming removed 1 base from V and 4 bases from J; junction bases left unmatched: 3. CDR3 nucleotide sequence: TGCGCCAGCAGCCAAGGGGACAGGGGGGGGTACGAGCAGTACTTC. Encoded protein: CASSQGDRGGYEQYF.

The J gene is TRBJ1-2, the V gene TRBV6-5, with 7 bases fitting TRBD1. V lost 0 bases and J lost 2; bases outside the gene matches: 6. Germline-derived CDR1 and CDR2 are MNHEY and SVGAGI. This CDR3 is built from 16 residues. The CDR3 is CASSYSTGQLNYGYTF. For the CDR3, the DNA is TGTGCCAGCAGTTACTCTACGGGACAGTTGAACTATGGCTACACCTTC.

This clone counts as medium-sized. V usage is TRBV7-9 and J usage is TRBJ1-1; D is undetermined. This CDR3 region has 11 residues. Germline V gives CDR1 SEHNR, CDR2 FQNEAQ (reference sequence). V gave up 5 bases and J gave up 6 bases, with 7 bases separating them. CDR3 protein: CASSKGAEAFF. CDR3 DNA sequence: TGTGCCAGCAGCAAAGGCGCTGAAGCTTTCTTT.

The chain recombines TRBV30 with TRBJ1-5, with 9 bases lining up with TRBD1. The CDR3 contains 13 residues. J lost 6 bases, V lost 1 base, and 1 base had no gene match. In germline, CDR1 is GTSNPN, CDR2 SVGIG (reference sequence). The CDR3 nucleotides are TGTGCCTGGAGTGGACAGGGGGGTCAGCCCCAGCATTTT. This sequence encodes CAWSGQGGQPQHF.

The chain recombines TRBV18 with TRBJ1-6; tentatively, D is TRBD1 (5 bases). Germline-derived CDR1 and CDR2 are KGHSH and LQKENI. The CDR3 runs to 16 residues. Trimming took 6 bases from V and 0 from J, leaving 12 bases between them. The CDR3 DNA follows: TGTGCCAGCTCCGATTCCCAGGGCTCCTATAATTCACCCCTCCACTTT. This gives the protein CASSDSQGSYNSPLHF.

V and J are TRBV25-1 and TRBJ1-1; D is unclear. Germline CDR1 and CDR2: MGHDK and SYGVNS. The CDR3 extends over 13 amino acids. Between the trimmed V and J ends, which lost 3 bases and 7 bases, there was a span of 12 bases. CDR3 coding DNA: TGTGCCAGCAGTGATGACGGGAAGGGTGAAGCTTTCTTT. Its translation: CASSDDGKGEAFF.

The rearrangement uses TRBV7-8 and TRBJ1-5; 11 bases align to TRBD1. CDR3 length: 17 amino acids. The V gene end was trimmed by 5 bases and the J gene end by 2 bases; junction bases not matched to a gene: 8. Germline V gene lookup returns CDR1 SGHVS and CDR2 FQNEAQ. In DNA, the CDR3 is TGTGCCAGCAGCGCGGACAGGGGGCTCGCGCGCAATCAGCCCCAGCATTTT. Protein sequence: CASSADRGLARNQPQHF. Based on the CDR3 plus reference TRBV7-8 and TRBJ1-5, the full variable domain is GAGVSQSPRYKVAKRGQDVALRCDPISGHVSLFWYQQALGQGPEFLTYFQNEAQLDKSGLPSDRFFAERPEGSVSTLKIQRTQQEDSAVYLCASSADRGLARNQPQHFGDGTRLSIL.

The chain links TRBV19 to TRBJ1-5, with D tentatively TRBD1 (5 bases). The CDR3 consists of 15 residues. In germline, CDR1 is LNHDA, CDR2 SQIVND (reference sequence). Trimming cost V 6 bases and J 3 bases, with 15 bases left between them. In nucleotides, the CDR3 is TGTGCCAGTAGAACAAGTGGGGGGTTCAATCAGCCCCAGCATTTT. Encoded protein: CASRTSGGFNQPQHF. Based on the CDR3 plus reference TRBV19 and TRBJ1-5, the full variable domain is DGGITQSPKYLFRKEGQNVTLSCEQNLNHDAMYWYRQDPGQGLRLIYYSQIVNDFQKGDIAEGYSVSREKKESFPLTVTSAQKNPTAFYLCASRTSGGFNQPQHFGDGTRLSIL.

The chain combines TRBV18 with TRBJ2-1; TRBD2 agrees at 9 bases. After removal of 3 bases from V and 0 bases from J, the junction contained 6 bases not matched to a gene. Per germline, CDR1 KGHSH and CDR2 LQKENI. The CDR3 sequence is 17 residues long. Written as DNA, the CDR3 is TGTGCCAGCTCACCGTGGAGCGGGGGGAGCTCCTACAATGAGCAGTTCTTC. Its protein product is CASSPWSGGSSYNEQFF. Based on the CDR3 plus reference TRBV18 and TRBJ2-1, the full variable domain is NAGVMQNPRHLVRRRGQEARLRCSPMKGHSHVYWYRQLPEEGLKFMVYLQKENIIDESGMPKERFSAEFPKEGPSILRIQQVVRGDSAAYFCASSPWSGGSSYNEQFFGPGTRLTVL.

The gene calls are TRBV7-3 and TRBJ1-1; the D is unclear. V lost 2 bases to trimming and J lost 3 bases, with 10 bases between them. The germline gives CDR1 SGHTA, CDR2 FQGTGA. The CDR3 is 14 amino acids. CDR3 protein: CASSLETRDTEAFF. The CDR3 coding sequence is TGTGCCAGCAGCTTAGAGACGAGGGACACTGAAGCTTTCTTT. Supplemented by reference TRBV7-3 and TRBJ1-1, the full variable domain reads GAGVSQTPSNKVTEKGKYVELRCDPISGHTALYWYRQSLGQGPEFLIYFQGTGAADDSGLPNDRFFAVRPEGSVSTLKIQRTERGDSAVYLCASSLETRDTEAFFGQGTRLTVV.

The V call is TRBV30, the J call TRBJ1-6; TRBD1 aligns across 7 bases. V gave up 3 bases and J gave up 7 bases; unmatched junction bases: 3. The CDR3 covers 13 residues. Per germline, CDR1 GTSNPN and CDR2 SVGIG (reference sequence). The DNA for the CDR3 is TGTGCCTGGAGAAAGACAGGGAATTCACCCCTCCACTTT. Its translation: CAWRKTGNSPLHF.

The rearrangement uses TRBV18 and TRBJ2-3, with 7 bases lining up with TRBD2. This CDR3 has 14 amino acids. The V gene's germline CDR1 is KGHSH and CDR2 LQKENI. V dropped 2 bases and J dropped 4; count of bases not matched to a gene: 3. CDR3 in amino acids: CASSPTAGADTQYF. The CDR3 DNA reads TGTGCCAGCTCACCAACGGCGGGGGCAGATACGCAGTATTTT.

The chain couples TRBV9 to TRBJ1-2; the D gene is possibly TRBD1 (5 bases). The CDR3 totals 13 residues. Germline V gene data show CDR1 as SGDLS and CDR2 as YYNGEE. Trimming cost V 4 bases and J 1 base, with 8 bases left between them. The CDR3 loop is CASSTGHNYGYTF. In nucleotides, the CDR3 is TGTGCCAGCAGCACCGGACATAACTATGGCTACACCTTC.

The chain uses TRBV4-1 and TRBJ1-2; D is perhaps TRBD1 (5 bases). The CDR3 sequence is 15 residues long. Germline values: CDR1 MGHRA, CDR2 YSYEKL. V was pared by 4 bases and J by 5 bases, with 17 bases between. As DNA, the CDR3 is TGCGCCAGCAGCCCCGCGGAAGGGGCTGCATATGGCTACACCTTC. Protein product: CASSPAEGAAYGYTF.

The chain uses TRBV18 and TRBJ1-3; TRBD1 aligns across 7 bases. The CDR3 runs to 16 residues. CDR1 and CDR2 from the germline V gene are KGHSH and LQKENI. V shed 2 bases and J 0 bases; nucleotides not matched to a gene: 4. CDR3 bases: TGTGCCAGCTCACCAGGGACAGTCGACTCTGGAAACACCATATATTTT. Translation gives CASSPGTVDSGNTIYF.

This rearrangement joins TRBV5-1 to TRBJ2-7; TRBD1 agrees at 11 bases. Trimming removed 3 bases from V and 2 bases from J; junction bases left unmatched: 4. Germline CDR1 reads SGHRS; CDR2 reads YFSETQ. This CDR3 contains 15 residues. The CDR3 loop reads CASSWGQGGTYEQYF. In DNA form, the CDR3 reads TGCGCCAGCAGCTGGGGACAGGGGGGTACCTACGAGCAGTACTTC.

The rearrangement uses TRBV5-6 and TRBJ2-1, with 10 bases identical to TRBD1. This CDR3 spans 16 amino acids. V shed 6 bases and J 9 bases; nucleotides not matched to a gene: 15. CDR1 and CDR2 from the germline V gene are SGHDT and YYEEEE. The DNA for the CDR3 is TGTGCCAGCACCTATGTACTTGGGACAGGGGCTGGTGAGCAGTTCTTC. It encodes CASTYVLGTGAGEQFF.

The J gene is TRBJ1-1, the V gene TRBV5-6, with 9 bases aligning to TRBD1. Trimming at V came to 4 bases and at J to 4 bases, leaving 8 bases not matched to a gene. This CDR3 has 15 amino acids. Germline loops: CDR1 SGHDT, CDR2 YYEEEE. The CDR3 here is CASSLVTGGPTEAFF. DNA for the CDR3: TGTGCCAGCAGCCTGGTAACAGGGGGCCCCACTGAAGCTTTCTTT.

Concerning this clone: The same CDR3 arises from other DNA sequences in this sample as well. The gene calls are TRBV7-9 and TRBJ1-2; weak D call: TRBD1 (5 bases). CDR1 is SEHNR, CDR2 FQNEAQ, per germline (reference sequence). V lost 5 bases to trimming and J lost 1 base, with 8 bases between them. The CDR3 consists of 13 residues. Here the CDR3 reads CASSRDSNYGYTF. The DNA for the CDR3 is TGTGCCAGCAGCCGCGACAGTAACTATGGCTACACCTTC.

V and J are TRBV18 and TRBJ1-5, with 12 bases identical to TRBD1. Germline V gene data show CDR1 as KGHSH and CDR2 as LQKENI. The CDR3 is 19 amino acids. Trimming cost V 2 bases and J 0 bases; bases outside gene matches: 8. CDR3 sequence (DNA): TGTGCCAGCTCACCATATGGGACAGGGGGCCTCCCTAGCAATCAGCCCCAGCATTTT. It is translated as CASSPYGTGGLPSNQPQHF.

The CDR3 DNA follows: TGCGCCAGCAGTAGTGGGAGAGATAATGAAAAACTGTTTTTT. As protein: CASSSGRDNEKLFF. The chain recombines TRBV5-1 with TRBJ1-4; D unresolved. Per germline, CDR1 SGHRS and CDR2 YFSETQ. The CDR3 is made up of 14 amino acids. V shed 5 bases and J shed 4 bases, with 12 bases lying between them.

J is TRBJ1-1 and V is TRBV5-4; D not resolved. Germline lookup yields CDR1 SGHNT and CDR2 YYREEE (reference sequence). CDR3 length: 13 residues. Trimming left V 4 bases short and J 1 base short, with 8 bases between. CDR3 nucleotides: TGTGCCAGCAGCCTAGAGACGAACACTGAAGCTTTCTTT. Translating it yields CASSLETNTEAFF.

The V and J genes are TRBV29-1 and TRBJ1-5; 7 bases fit TRBD1. CDR1 and CDR2 from the germline V gene are SQVTM and ANQGSEA. CDR3 size: 13 residues. V lost 7 bases to trimming and J lost 2 bases; unmatched junction nucleotides: 5. CDR3 coding DNA: TGCAGCGCGCGCGGACAGGGCAATCAGCCCCAGCATTTT. This gives the protein CSARGQGNQPQHF.

This rearrangement joins TRBV5-4 to TRBJ2-7, with 8 bases fitting TRBD1. J lost 5 bases, V lost 3 bases, and 7 bases had no gene match. This CDR3 region has 14 residues. Germline values: CDR1 SGHNT, CDR2 YYREEE (reference sequence). The CDR3 DNA sequence: TGTGCCAGCAGCTCCCCAGGGGGCGCCAACGAGCAGTACTTC. Residues: CASSSPGGANEQYF.

V is TRBV9 and J is TRBJ2-1; D perhaps matches TRBD2 (5 bases). CDR1 SGDLS and CDR2 YYNGEE come from the germline V gene. Trimming took 0 bases from V and 8 from J, leaving 12 bases between them. The CDR3 has 14 amino acids. Written as DNA, the CDR3 is TGTGCCAGCAGCGTAGCTGAGGGCAACGATGAGCAGTTCTTC. It encodes CASSVAEGNDEQFF.

This clone was observed at least ten times. Other DNA sequences of this sample code for an identical CDR3. The chain combines TRBV9 with TRBJ1-3; D gene uncertain. This CDR3 contains 14 residues. The germline V gene has CDR1 SGDLS and CDR2 YYNGEE. The V end was cut by 2 bases, the J end by 0 bases, with 6 bases between. As DNA, the CDR3 is TGTGCCAGCAGCGTCGAGAGCTCTGGAAACACCATATATTTT. Translating it yields CASSVESSGNTIYF.

CDR3 sequence: CASSLADRRSNQPQHF. The CDR3 region has the DNA TGTGCCAGCAGCTTGGCGGATAGGAGAAGCAATCAGCCCCAGCATTTT. The chain is built from TRBV5-5 and TRBJ1-5, with D hard to call. The CDR3 covers 16 residues. Germline V gene data show CDR1 as SGHKS and CDR2 as YYEKEE (reference sequence). Trimming stripped 0 bases from V and 1 base from J, with 11 bases between.